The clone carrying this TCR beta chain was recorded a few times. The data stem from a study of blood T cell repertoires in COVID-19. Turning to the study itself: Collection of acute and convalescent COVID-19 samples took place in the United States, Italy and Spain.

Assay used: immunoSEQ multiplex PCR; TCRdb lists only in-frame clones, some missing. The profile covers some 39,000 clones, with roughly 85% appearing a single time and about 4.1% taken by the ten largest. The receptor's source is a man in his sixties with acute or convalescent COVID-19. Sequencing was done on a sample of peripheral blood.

In DNA, the CDR3 is TGTGCCAGCAGCCCGGGAAGTGCAGATACGCAGTATTTT. It encodes CASSPGSADTQYF. V gene TRBV6-4 combines with J gene TRBJ2-3, with D possibly being TRBD2 (5 bases). This CDR3 is built from 13 residues. CDR1 MRHNA and CDR2 SNTAGT come from the germline V gene. With 6 bases removed from V and 4 bases from J, the gap between germline ends came to 11 bases.